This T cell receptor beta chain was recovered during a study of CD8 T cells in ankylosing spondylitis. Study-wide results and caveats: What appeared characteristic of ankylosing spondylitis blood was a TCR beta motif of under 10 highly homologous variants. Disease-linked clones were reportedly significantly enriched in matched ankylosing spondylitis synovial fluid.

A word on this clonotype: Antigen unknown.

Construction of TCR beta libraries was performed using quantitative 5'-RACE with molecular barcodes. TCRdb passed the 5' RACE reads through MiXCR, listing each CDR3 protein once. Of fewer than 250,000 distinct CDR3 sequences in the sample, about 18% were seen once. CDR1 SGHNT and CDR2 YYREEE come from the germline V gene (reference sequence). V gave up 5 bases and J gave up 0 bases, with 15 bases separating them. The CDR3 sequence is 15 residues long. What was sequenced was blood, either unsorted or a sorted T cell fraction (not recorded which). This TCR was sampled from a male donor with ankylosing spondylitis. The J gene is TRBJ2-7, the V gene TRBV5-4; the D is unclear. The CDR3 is CASSPWAESSYEQYF. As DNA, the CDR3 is TGTGCCAGCAGTCCGTGGGCGGAGAGCTCCTACGAGCAGTACTTC.